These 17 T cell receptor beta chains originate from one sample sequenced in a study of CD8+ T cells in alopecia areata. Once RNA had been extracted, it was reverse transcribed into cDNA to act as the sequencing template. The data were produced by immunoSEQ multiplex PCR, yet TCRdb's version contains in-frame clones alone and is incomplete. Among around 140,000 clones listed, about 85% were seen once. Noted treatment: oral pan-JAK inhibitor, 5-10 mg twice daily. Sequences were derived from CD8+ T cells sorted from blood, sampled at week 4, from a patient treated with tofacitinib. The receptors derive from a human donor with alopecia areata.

CDR3 sequence reads: CASSDVGQGGNYGYTF. The CDR3 DNA reads as TGTGCCAGCAGTGATGTCGGGCAGGGAGGAAACTATGGCTACACCTTC. The rearrangement links TRBV2 to TRBJ1-2; D may be TRBD1 (5 bases). Between the trimmed V and J ends, which lost 3 bases and 2 bases, there was a span of 16 bases. Germline V gene data show CDR1 as SNHLY and CDR2 as FYNNEI. This CDR3 has 16 amino acids.

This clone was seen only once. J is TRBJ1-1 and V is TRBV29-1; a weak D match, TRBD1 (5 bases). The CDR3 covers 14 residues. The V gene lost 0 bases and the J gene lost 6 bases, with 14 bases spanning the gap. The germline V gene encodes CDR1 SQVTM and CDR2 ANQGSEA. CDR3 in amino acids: CSVEDRGVSPEAFF. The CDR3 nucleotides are TGCAGCGTTGAAGATCGGGGGGTGAGCCCTGAAGCTTTCTTT.

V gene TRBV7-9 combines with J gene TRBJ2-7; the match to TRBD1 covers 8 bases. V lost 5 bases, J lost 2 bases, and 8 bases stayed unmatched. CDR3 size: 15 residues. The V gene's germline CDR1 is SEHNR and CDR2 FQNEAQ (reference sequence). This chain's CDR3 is CASSGTGTGPYEQYF. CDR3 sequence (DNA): TGTGCCAGCAGCGGTACCGGGACAGGACCCTACGAGCAGTACTTC. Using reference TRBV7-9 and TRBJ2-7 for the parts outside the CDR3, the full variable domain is DTGVSQNPRHKITKRGQNVTFRCDPISEHNRLYWYRQTLGQGPEFLTYFQNEAQLEKSRLLSDRFSAERPKGSFSTLEIQRTEQGDSAMYLCASSGTGTGPYEQYFGPGTRLTVT.

DNA for the CDR3: TGCGCCAGCAAGAGTAGCGGGAGTGTGGGAGATACGCAGTATTTT. Amino acids: CASKSSGSVGDTQYF. This chain joins TRBV4-1 and TRBJ2-3; 9 nucleotides match TRBD2. Germline V gene sequence: CDR1 MGHRA, CDR2 YSYEKL. The CDR3 contains 15 residues. Trimming at V came to 7 bases and at J to 5 bases, leaving 10 bases not matched to a gene.

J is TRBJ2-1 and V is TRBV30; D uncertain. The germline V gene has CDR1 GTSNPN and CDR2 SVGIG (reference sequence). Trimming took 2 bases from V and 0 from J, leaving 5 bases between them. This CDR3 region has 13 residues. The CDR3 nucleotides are TGTGCCTGGAGTACACGCTCCTACAATGAGCAGTTCTTC. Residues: CAWSTRSYNEQFF.

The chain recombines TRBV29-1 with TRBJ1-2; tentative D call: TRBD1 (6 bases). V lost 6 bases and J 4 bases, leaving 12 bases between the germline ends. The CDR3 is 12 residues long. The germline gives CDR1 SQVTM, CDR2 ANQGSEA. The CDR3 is CSVSDSFYGYTF. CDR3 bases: TGCAGCGTCTCGGACAGTTTCTATGGCTACACCTTC.

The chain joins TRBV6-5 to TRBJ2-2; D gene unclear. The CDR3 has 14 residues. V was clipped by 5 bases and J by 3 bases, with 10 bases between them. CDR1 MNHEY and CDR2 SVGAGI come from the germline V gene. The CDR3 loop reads CASSHRIHTGELFF. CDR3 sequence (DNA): TGTGCCAGCAGTCACCGGATCCACACCGGGGAGCTGTTTTTT.

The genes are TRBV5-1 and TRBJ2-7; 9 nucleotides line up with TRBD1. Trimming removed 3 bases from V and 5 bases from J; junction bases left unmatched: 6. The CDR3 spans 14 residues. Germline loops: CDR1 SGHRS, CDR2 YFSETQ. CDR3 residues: CASSSGQGSDEQYF. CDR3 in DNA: TGCGCCAGCAGCTCGGGACAGGGTAGCGACGAGCAGTACTTC.

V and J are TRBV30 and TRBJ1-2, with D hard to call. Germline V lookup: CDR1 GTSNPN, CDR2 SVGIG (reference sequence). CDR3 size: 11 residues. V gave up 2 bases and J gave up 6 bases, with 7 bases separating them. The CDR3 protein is CAWSYSNGYTF. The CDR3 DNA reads TGTGCCTGGAGTTACAGCAATGGCTACACCTTC.

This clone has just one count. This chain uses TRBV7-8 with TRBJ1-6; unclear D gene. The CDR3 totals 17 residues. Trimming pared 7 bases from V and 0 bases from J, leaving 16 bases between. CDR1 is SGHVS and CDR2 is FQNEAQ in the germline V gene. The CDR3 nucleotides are TGTGCCAGCATCGGAGGTCCGGAGAGCTCCTATAATTCACCCCTCCACTTT. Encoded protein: CASIGGPESSYNSPLHF. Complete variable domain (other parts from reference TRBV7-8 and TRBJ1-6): GAGVSQSPRYKVAKRGQDVALRCDPISGHVSLFWYQQALGQGPEFLTYFQNEAQLDKSGLPSDRFFAERPEGSVSTLKIQRTQQEDSAVYLCASIGGPESSYNSPLHFGNGTRLTVT.

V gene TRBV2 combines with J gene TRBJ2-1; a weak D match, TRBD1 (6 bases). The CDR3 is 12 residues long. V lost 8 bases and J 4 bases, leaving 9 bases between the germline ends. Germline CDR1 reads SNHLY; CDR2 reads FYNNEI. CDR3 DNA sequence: TGTGCCAGCCAAACAGGGTACAATGAGCAGTTCTTC. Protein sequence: CASQTGYNEQFF.

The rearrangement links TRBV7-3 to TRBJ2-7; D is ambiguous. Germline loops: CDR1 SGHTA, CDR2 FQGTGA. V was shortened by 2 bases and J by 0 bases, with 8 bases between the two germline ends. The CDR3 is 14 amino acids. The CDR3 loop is CASSLGLGSYEQYF. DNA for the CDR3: TGTGCCAGCAGCTTAGGTCTAGGCTCCTACGAGCAGTACTTC.

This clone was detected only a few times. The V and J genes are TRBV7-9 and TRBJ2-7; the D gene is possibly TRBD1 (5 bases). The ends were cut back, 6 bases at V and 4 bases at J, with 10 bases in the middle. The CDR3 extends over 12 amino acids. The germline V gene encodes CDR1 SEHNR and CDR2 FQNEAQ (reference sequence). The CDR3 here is CASRKTDYEQYF. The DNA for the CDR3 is TGTGCCAGCAGAAAGACAGATTACGAGCAGTACTTC.

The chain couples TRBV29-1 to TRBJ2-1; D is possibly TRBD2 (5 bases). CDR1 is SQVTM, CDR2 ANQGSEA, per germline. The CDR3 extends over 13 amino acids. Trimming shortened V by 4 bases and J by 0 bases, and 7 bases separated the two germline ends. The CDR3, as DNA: TGCAGCGTTGCAGAGGGCTCCTACAATGAGCAGTTCTTC. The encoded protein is CSVAEGSYNEQFF.

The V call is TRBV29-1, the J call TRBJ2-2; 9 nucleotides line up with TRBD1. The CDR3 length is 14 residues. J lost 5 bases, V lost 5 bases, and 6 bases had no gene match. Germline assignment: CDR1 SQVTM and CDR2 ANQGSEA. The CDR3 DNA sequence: TGCAGCGTTTTCCGGGGGACAGGGACCGGGGAGCTGTTTTTT. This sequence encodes CSVFRGTGTGELFF.

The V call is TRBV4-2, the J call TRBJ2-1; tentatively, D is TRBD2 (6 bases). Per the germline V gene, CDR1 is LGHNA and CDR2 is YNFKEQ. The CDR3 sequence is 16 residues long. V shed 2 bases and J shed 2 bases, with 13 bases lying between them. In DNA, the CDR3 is TGTGCCAGCAGCCAAACTAGCCTGGGAGCCTACAATGAGCAGTTCTTC. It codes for CASSQTSLGAYNEQFF.

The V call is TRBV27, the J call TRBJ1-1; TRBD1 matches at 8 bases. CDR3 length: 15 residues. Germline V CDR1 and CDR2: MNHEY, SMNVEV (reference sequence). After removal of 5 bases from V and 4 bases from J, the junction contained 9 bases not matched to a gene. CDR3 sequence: CASSPSDREVTEAFF. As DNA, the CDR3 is TGTGCCAGCAGTCCTTCGGACAGGGAGGTCACTGAAGCTTTCTTT.